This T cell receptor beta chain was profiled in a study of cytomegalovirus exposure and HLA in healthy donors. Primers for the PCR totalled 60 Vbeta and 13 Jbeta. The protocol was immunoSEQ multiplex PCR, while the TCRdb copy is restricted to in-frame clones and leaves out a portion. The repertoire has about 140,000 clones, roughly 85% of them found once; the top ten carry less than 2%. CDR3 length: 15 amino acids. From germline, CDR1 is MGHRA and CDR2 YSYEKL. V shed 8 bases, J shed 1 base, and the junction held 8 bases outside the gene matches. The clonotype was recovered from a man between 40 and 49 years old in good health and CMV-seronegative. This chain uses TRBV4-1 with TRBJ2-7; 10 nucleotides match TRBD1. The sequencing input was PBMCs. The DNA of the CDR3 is TGCGCCAGCGCCTCGGGACAGGGGAGATCCTACGAGCAGTACTTC. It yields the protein CASASGQGRSYEQYF.